This T cell receptor beta chain was sequenced during a study of low-dose radiotherapy and immunotherapy resistance in tumors. The wider study: Cohort 1 was treated with 0.5 Gy per fraction at 2-week intervals, amounting to 6.5 Gy overall. Treatment of Cohort 2 consisted of 1 Gy per fraction every two weeks, amounting to 13 Gy over 26 weeks. Once cycle 1 day 1 began, patients took oral aspirin 300 mg daily for four cycles.

Germline CDR1 reads MDHEN; CDR2 reads SYDVKM. V gave up 2 bases and J gave up 4 bases; unmatched junction bases: 10. CDR3 length: 17 residues. First-strand cDNA used TRAV- and TRBV-specific primers, covering alpha and beta chains. TCR amplification ran roughly 21 PCR cycles using constant-region and V-primer adapter primers. TCRdb passed the reads through MiXCR, listing each CDR3 protein once. The sample yields 85,000 to 95,000 distinct CDR3 sequences, less than 25% seen once. There are many counts of this clonotype. As for time point: after trial treatment. The treatment is: LDRT plus nivolumab, ipilimumab, low-dose cyclophosphamide and aspirin (RACIN trial). Eligibility required advanced solid tumors lacking tumor-infiltrating lymphocytes.

This sequence joins TRBV28 and TRBJ2-2, with 7 bases matching TRBD1. The sequenced sample was PBMCs, obtained after low-dose radiotherapy plus immunotherapy. The sequence derives from a female donor with ovarian cancer. The CDR3 DNA is TGTGCCAGCAGTTTACCCCTTAGAACAGGGGTCACCGGGGAGCTGTTTTTT. It specifies CASSLPLRTGVTGELFF.